Sequencing of this T cell receptor beta chain was carried out in a study of blood T cell repertoires in COVID-19. Background on the study: COVID-19 samples collected from the United States, Italy and Spain covered acute and convalescent phases. T cells, B-cell-depleted T cells, or PBMCs supplied cDNA or gDNA.

Original processing notes: Researchers report that nucleated cell counts were estimated from reference gene primer amplification. TCRdb keeps only in-frame clones here, not all; method: immunoSEQ multiplex PCR. D and trimming come from the DNA, and the V and J calls and clone size come from that table. The sample has 70,000 to 90,000 clones; 75% to 90% are singletons. This CDR3 is built from 16 residues. With 5 bases removed from V and 2 bases from J, the gap between germline ends came to 18 bases. CDR1 and CDR2 (germline): MGHRA, YSYEKL. The sequence was collected from a human donor in a cohort sampled during active COVID-19. This chain links TRBV4-1 with TRBJ1-1; maybe TRBD1 (5 bases). The sequenced sample consisted of peripheral blood. The CDR3 region has the DNA TGCGCCAGCAGCACTGGACACTTTGACGGCAACACTGAAGCTTTCTTT. The encoded protein is CASSTGHFDGNTEAFF.